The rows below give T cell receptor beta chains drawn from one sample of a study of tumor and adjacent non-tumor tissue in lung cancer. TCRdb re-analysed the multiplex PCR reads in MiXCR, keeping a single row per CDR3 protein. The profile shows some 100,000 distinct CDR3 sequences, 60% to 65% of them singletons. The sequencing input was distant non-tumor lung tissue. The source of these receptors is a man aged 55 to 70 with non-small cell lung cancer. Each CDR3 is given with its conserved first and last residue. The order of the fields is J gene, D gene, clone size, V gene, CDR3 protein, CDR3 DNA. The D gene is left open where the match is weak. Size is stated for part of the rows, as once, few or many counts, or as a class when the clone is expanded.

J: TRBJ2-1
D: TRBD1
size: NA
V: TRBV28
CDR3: CATRDRVGGYNEQFF
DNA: TGTGCCACACGGGACAGGGTGGGGGGCTACAATGAGCAGTTCTTC

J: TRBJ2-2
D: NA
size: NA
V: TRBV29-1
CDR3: CSVGASPNTGELFF
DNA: TGTAGCGTGGGGGCTAGCCCGAACACCGGGGAGCTTTTTTTT

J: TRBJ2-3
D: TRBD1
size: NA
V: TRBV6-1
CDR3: CASVPGQGISTDTQFF
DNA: TGTGCCAGCGTACCCGGACAGGGCATAAGCACAGATACGCAGTTTTTT

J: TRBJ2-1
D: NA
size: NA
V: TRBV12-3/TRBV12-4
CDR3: CASSPSGTAQWEQFF
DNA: TGTGCCAGCAGTCCATCCGGGACCGCTCAATGGGAGCAGTTCTTC

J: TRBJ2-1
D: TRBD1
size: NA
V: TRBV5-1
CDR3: CASRLGRDRVHNEQFF
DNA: TGCGCCAGCAGATTGGGCCGGGACAGGGTACACAATGAGCAGTTCTTC

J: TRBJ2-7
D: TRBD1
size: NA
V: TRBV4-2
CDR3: CTSSYRDRPYEQYF
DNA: TGTACCAGCAGCTATCGGGACAGACCCTACGAGCAGTACTTC

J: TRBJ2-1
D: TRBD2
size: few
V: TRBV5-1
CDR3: CASSPGLAESNEQFF
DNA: TGCGCCAGCAGCCCAGGACTAGCGGAATCCAATGAGCAGTTCTTC

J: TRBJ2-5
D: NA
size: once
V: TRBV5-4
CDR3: CTSSLLQETQYF
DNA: TGCACCAGCAGCTTGCTCCAAGAGACCCAGTACTTC

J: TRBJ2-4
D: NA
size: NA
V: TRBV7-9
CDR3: CASSPPGYF
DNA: TGTGCCAGCAGCCCACCTGGGTACTTC

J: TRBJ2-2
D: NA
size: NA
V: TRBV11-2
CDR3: CASISLRTRELFF
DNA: TGTGCCAGCATCTCGTTGAGGACCCGGGAGCTGTTTTTT

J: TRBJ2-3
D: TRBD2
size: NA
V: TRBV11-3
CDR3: CASSSRTSSDTQYF
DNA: TGTGCCAGCAGCTCAAGGACTAGCTCGGATACGCAGTATTTT

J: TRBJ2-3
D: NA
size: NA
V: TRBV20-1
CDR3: CSARDPGGTSTDTQYF
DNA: TGCAGTGCTAGAGATCCAGGCGGAACCAGCACAGATACGCAGTATTTT

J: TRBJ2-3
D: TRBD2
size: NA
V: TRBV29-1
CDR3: CSVQGTSINTDTQYF
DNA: TGCAGCGTACAAGGGACTAGCATAAACACAGATACGCAGTATTTT

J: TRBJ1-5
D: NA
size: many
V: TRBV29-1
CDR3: CSVVLGAGDSNQPQHF
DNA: TGCAGCGTTGTCTTAGGGGCTGGTGATAGCAATCAGCCCCAGCATTTT

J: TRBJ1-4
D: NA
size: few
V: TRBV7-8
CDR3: CASSLDGGEKLFF
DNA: TGTGCCAGCAGCTTAGACGGTGGTGAAAAACTGTTTTTT

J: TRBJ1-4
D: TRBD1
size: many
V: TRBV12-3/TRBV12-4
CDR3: CASSPTGGNEKLFF
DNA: TGTGCCAGCAGTCCGACAGGGGGGAATGAAAAACTGTTTTTT

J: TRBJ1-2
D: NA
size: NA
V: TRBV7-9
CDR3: CASSLAGTHYGYTF
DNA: TGTGCCAGCAGCTTGGCTGGGACGCACTATGGCTACACCTTC

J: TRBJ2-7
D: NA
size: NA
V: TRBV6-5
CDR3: CASRVWTAQTYEQYF
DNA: TGTGCCAGCAGGGTCTGGACAGCCCAGACCTACGAGCAGTACTTC

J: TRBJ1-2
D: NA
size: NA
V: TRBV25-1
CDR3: CASSEYGQNYGYTF
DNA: TGTGCCAGCAGTGAATACGGTCAAAACTATGGCTACACCTTC

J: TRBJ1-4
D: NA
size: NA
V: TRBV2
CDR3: CASSEGALTNEKLFF
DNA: TGTGCCAGCAGTGAGGGGGCGCTTACTAATGAAAAACTGTTTTTT

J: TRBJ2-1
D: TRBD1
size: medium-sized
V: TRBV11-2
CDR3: CASSLVQGAYNEQFF
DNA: TGTGCCAGCAGCTTAGTACAGGGGGCATACAATGAGCAGTTCTTC

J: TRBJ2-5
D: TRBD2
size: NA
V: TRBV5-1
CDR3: CTSSPNLLAGEETQYF
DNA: TGCACCAGCAGCCCGAACCTACTAGCGGGAGAAGAGACCCAGTACTTC

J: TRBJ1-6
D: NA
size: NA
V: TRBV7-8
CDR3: CASSLVALSSYNSPLHF
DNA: TGTGCCAGCAGCTTAGTGGCTCTGAGCTCCTATAATTCACCCCTCCACTTT

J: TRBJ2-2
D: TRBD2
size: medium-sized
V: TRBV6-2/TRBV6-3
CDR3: CASQGLARTGELFF
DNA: TGTGCCAGTCAGGGACTAGCGAGGACCGGGGAGCTGTTTTTT

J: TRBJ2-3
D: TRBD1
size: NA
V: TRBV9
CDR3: CASSVTGQSTDTQYF
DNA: TGTGCCAGCAGCGTTACGGGACAGAGCACAGATACGCAGTATTTT

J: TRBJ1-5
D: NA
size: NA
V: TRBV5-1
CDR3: CASSLGQSNQPQHF
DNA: TGCGCCAGCAGCCTCGGACAGTCCAATCAGCCCCAGCACTTT

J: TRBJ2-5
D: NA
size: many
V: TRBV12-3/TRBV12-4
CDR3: CASSLGEQTQYF
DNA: TGTGCCAGCAGTTTGGGAGAACAGACCCAGTACTTC

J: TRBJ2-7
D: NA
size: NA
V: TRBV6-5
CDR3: CANSHDRAGEQYF
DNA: TGTGCCAACAGTCACGACCGCGCAGGCGAACAGTACTTC

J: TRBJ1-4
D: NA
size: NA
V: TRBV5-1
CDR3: CASSGGEETNEKLFF
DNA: TGCGCCAGCAGCGGTGGAGAGGAAACTAATGAAAAACTGTTTTTT

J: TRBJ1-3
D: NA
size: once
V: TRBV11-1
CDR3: CASSISDRLLHCGNTIYF
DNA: TGTGCCAGCAGCATATCCGACAGACTCCTTCACTGCGGAAACACCATATATTTT

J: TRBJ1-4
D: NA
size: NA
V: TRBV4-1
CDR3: CASSLDGTGTSTNEKLFF
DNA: TGCGCCAGCAGCCTAGATGGGACGGGGACCTCAACTAATGAAAAACTGTTTTTT

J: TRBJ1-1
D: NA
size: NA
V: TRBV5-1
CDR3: CASSSGTTEAFF
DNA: TGCGCCAGCAGCTCCGGAACCACTGAAGCTTTCTTT

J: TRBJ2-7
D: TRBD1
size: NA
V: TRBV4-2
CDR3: CTSSHSGTGSNEQYF
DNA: TGTACCAGCAGCCATTCTGGGACAGGGTCCAACGAGCAGTACTTT

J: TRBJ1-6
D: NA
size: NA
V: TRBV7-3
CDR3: CASSFRGLDSPLHF
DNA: TGTGCCAGCAGCTTTAGGGGACTCGATTCACCCCTCCACTTT

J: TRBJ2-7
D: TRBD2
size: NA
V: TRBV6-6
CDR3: CARSYSGGLAGFEQYF
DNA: TGTGCCAGGAGTTACTCGGGGGGACTAGCGGGGTTCGAGCAGTATTTC

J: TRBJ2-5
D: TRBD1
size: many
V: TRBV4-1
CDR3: CASSLTGGSGETQYF
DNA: TGCGCCAGCAGCTTGACAGGGGGTTCTGGGGAGACCCAGTACTTC

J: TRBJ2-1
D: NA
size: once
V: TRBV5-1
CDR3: CASSKRGVYNEQFF
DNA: TGCGCCAGCAGCAAGAGAGGGGTATACAATGAGCAGTTCTTC

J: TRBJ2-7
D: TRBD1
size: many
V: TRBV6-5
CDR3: CASSYSQGARFTEQYF
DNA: TGTGCCAGCAGTTACTCACAGGGGGCGAGATTTACCGAGCAGTACTTC

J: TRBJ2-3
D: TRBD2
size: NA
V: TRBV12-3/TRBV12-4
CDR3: CASNFASGGGTDTQYF
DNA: TGTGCCAGCAATTTCGCGAGCGGGGGAGGTACAGATACGCAGTATTTT

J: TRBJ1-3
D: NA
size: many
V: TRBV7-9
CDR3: CASRDNSGNTIYF
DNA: TGTGCCAGCAGGGACAACTCTGGAAACACCATATATTTT

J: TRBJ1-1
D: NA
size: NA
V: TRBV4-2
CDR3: CASNQDSNTNTEAYF
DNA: TGTGCCAGCAACCAAGATAGTAACACGAACACTGAAGCTTACTTT

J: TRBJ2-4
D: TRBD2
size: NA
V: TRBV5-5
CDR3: CVSSLGLAGSLAKNIQYF
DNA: TGTGTCAGCAGCTTGGGACTAGCGGGATCTCTCGCCAAAAACATTCAGTACTTC

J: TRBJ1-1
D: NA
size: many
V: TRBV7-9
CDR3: CASSLFGHRNTEAFF
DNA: TGTGCCAGCAGCTTGTTTGGACACCGGAACACTGAAGCTTTCTTT

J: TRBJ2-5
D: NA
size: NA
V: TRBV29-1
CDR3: CSVERGLAKEAQYF
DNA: TGCAGCGTTGAAAGAGGGCTAGCTAAGGAGGCCCAGTACTTC

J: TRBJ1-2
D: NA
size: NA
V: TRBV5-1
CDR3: CANSQTANYGYTF
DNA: TGCGCCAACAGCCAGACAGCCAACTATGGCTACACCTTC

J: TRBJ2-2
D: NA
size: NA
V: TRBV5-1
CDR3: CASSLAHSNTGELFF
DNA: TGCGCCAGCAGCTTGGCCCACTCGAACACCGGGGAGCTGTTTTTT

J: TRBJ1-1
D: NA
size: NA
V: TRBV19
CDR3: CASNSLLNTEAFF
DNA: TGTGCCAGTAATTCCTTGCTGAACACTGAAGCTTTCTTT

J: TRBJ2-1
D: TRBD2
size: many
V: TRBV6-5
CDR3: CASSLAGGLLDEQFF
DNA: TGTGCCAGCAGCCTAGCGGGAGGCCTCTTGGATGAGCAGTTCTTC

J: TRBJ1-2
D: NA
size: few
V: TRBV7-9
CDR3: CASSLELTGRGYTF
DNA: TGTGCCAGCAGCTTAGAATTGACAGGTCGTGGCTACACCTTC

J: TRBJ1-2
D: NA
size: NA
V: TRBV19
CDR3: CASSVGLYSYTF
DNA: TGTGCCAGTAGTGTTGGACTGTATAGCTACACCTTC

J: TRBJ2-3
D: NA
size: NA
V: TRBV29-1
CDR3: CNVEERARGTDTQYF
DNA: TGCAACGTTGAGGAAAGGGCCAGGGGCACAGATACGCAGTATTTT

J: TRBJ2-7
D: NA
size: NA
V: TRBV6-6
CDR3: CTSSYSHPSAYEQYF
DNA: TGTACCAGCAGTTACTCTCACCCATCGGCCTACGAGCAGTACTTC

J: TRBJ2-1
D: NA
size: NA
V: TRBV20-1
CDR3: CSASFPSARSLNEQFF
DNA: TGCAGTGCTAGCTTCCCCAGCGCTAGGTCCCTTAATGAGCAGTTCTTC

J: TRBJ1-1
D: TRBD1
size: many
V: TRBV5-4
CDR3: CASSDGTGPTEAFF
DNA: TGTGCCAGCAGCGACGGGACAGGGCCTACTGAAGCTTTCTTT

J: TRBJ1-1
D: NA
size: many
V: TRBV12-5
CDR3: CASAPGGFTNTEAFF
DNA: TGTGCTAGTGCCCCCGGGGGGTTCACGAACACTGAAGCTTTCTTT